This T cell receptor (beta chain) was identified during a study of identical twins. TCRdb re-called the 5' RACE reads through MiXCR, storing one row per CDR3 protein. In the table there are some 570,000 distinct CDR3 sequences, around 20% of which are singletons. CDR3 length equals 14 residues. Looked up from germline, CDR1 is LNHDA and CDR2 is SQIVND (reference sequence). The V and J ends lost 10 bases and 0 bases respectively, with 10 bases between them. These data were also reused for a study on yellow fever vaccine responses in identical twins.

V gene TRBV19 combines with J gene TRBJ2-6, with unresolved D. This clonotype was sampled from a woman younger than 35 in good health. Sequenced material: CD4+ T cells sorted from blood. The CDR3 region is CATTWGSGANVLTF. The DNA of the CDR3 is TGTGCCACTACTTGGGGCTCTGGGGCCAACGTCCTGACTTTC.